One and the same sample provided the 27 T cell receptor delta chains below, sequenced in a study of Vδ1+ human thymocytes. The study's findings and limits: In the thymus, TRG and TRD repertoires looked highly polyclonal with Gaussian CDR3 lengths.

Extracted RNA was reverse transcribed into cDNA. The CDR3 regions were amplified by multiplex PCR from V-gene primers to a constant-region primer. TCRdb reprocessed the multiplex PCR reads using CATT. Altogether about 75,000 delta-chain clones are present, 30% to 40% being singletons, with the ten largest covering about 0.26%. No antigen has been assigned to these receptors. Sequencing was carried out using Vdelta1+ gamma-delta thymocytes from the thymus. Described subset: FACS-sorted CD3+ TCRalphabeta- TCRVdelta1+ TCRVdelta2- thymocytes. Receptor source: a boy less than two years old who had congenital heart surgery.

This clone was observed at least ten times. The chain employs TRDV2 and TRDJ1; weak D call: TRDD3 (6 bases). CDR3 size: 17 residues. CDR1 and CDR2 (germline): GEAIGNYY, EKD. Trimming shortened V by 7 bases and J by 0 bases, and 23 bases separated the two germline ends. CDR3 DNA: TGTGCCTGGATCCTAATAAGGGGGACTTCGTACACCGATAAACTCATCTTT. Residues: CAWILIRGTSYTDKLIF.

The chain employs TRDV1 and TRDJ1, with TRDD2 as a possible D gene (5 bases). This CDR3 contains 19 residues. The germline CDR1 and CDR2 sequences are TSWWSYY and QGS. V gave up 4 bases and J gave up 3 bases, with 27 bases separating them. The DNA for the CDR3 is TGTGCTCTTGGGGGTAGGATTCCTGGACGACGCGTAGGCTCCGATAAACTCATCTTT. It encodes CALGGRIPGRRVGSDKLIF.

This clone was recorded a few times. The rearrangement links TRDV1 to TRDJ1, with TRDD3 matching 10 bases. J was trimmed by 2 bases and V by 4 bases; bases with no gene match: 16. From germline, CDR1 is TSWWSYY and CDR2 QGS. The CDR3 loop spans 19 amino acids. The CDR3 protein is CALGGPLRTGGFGTDKLIF. DNA for the CDR3: TGTGCTCTTGGGGGTCCTCTTCGTACTGGGGGATTCGGAACCGATAAACTCATCTTT.

This clone was picked up a small number of times. The V gene is TRDV1, the J gene TRDJ1, with D perhaps matching TRDD3 (7 bases). Trimming pared 0 bases from V and 1 base from J, leaving 42 bases between. The CDR3 contains 26 residues. In germline, CDR1 is TSWWSYY, CDR2 QGS. The CDR3, as DNA: TGTGCTCTTGGGGAACTAGTTTGTCCTACGATTTCCTGGGGGCGCCACTACACCCACCCCACCGATAAACTCATCTTT. Residues: CALGELVCPTISWGRHYTHPTDKLIF.

This clone was picked up a small number of times. The chain joins TRDV1 to TRDJ1; D unclear. Per germline, CDR1 TSWWSYY and CDR2 QGS. V lost 6 bases and J 4 bases, leaving 12 bases between the germline ends. The CDR3 has 13 residues. CDR3 bases: TGTGCTCTTGGAACCTTTACTGACGATAAACTCATCTTT. It yields the protein CALGTFTDDKLIF.

This clone was counted a few times. V and J are TRDV1 and TRDJ1, with 12 positions matching TRDD3. After removal of 0 bases from V and 0 bases from J, the junction contained 17 bases not matched to a gene. CDR1 is TSWWSYY and CDR2 is QGS in the germline V gene. The CDR3 is 22 amino acids. The chain's CDR3 is CALGELGQAGGYALTYTDKLIF. For the CDR3, the DNA is TGTGCTCTTGGGGAACTTGGACAGGCTGGGGGATACGCGTTGACCTACACCGATAAACTCATCTTT.

This clone was observed a single time. The chain carries TRDV1 and TRDJ1; 12 bases match TRDD3. Germline values: CDR1 TSWWSYY, CDR2 QGS. V lost 4 bases, J lost 3 bases, and 6 bases stayed unmatched. The CDR3 runs to 16 residues. The CDR3 loop is CALGGGLGDTSDKLIF. DNA of the CDR3: TGTGCTCTTGGGGGCGGTCTGGGGGATACGTCCGATAAACTCATCTTT.

This sequence joins TRDV1 and TRDJ1, with 7 bases identical to TRDD2. The germline V gene has CDR1 TSWWSYY and CDR2 QGS. The length of the CDR3 is 19 residues. V shed 4 bases, J shed 0 bases, and the junction held 17 bases outside the gene matches. The CDR3 coding sequence is TGTGCTCTTGGGGGACCTTCCTTTCCGCCTACGCAGTACACCGATAAACTCATCTTT. Protein product: CALGGPSFPPTQYTDKLIF.

V usage is TRDV1 and J usage is TRDJ1, with 11 bases aligning to TRDD3. Germline CDR1 reads TSWWSYY; CDR2 reads QGS. The CDR3 sequence is 21 residues long. Germline trimming cut 1 base from V and 3 bases from J; bases unmatched to any gene: 19. The CDR3 loop is CALGERPSYVRVGDTPDKLIF. The CDR3 region has the DNA TGTGCTCTTGGGGAACGGCCTTCCTACGTTAGAGTGGGGGATACGCCCGATAAACTCATCTTT.

This clone was picked up a small number of times. The chain joins TRDV1 to TRDJ1; D possibly corresponds to TRDD3 (9 bases). The CDR3 is 21 amino acids. V dropped 3 bases and J dropped 2 bases, with 31 bases sitting between them. The germline V gene has CDR1 TSWWSYY and CDR2 QGS. The CDR3 protein is CALGDPLPILGDPPRTDKLIF. The CDR3 bases are TGTGCTCTTGGGGACCCCCTTCCTATTCTGGGGGATCCTCCTAGGACCGATAAACTCATCTTT.

The rearrangement links TRDV1 to TRDJ1; the match to TRDD3 covers 9 bases. From germline, CDR1 is TSWWSYY and CDR2 QGS. V shed 0 bases and J 0 bases; nucleotides not matched to a gene: 14. This CDR3 contains 20 residues. CDR3 sequence: CALGELSAWYWGTYTDKLIF. The CDR3 nucleotides are TGTGCTCTTGGGGAACTATCCGCGTGGTACTGGGGGACGTACACCGATAAACTCATCTTT.

This clone showed up just a few times. The rearrangement links TRDV1 to TRDJ1; D gene uncertain. This CDR3 comprises 16 residues. V was shortened by 2 bases and J by 2 bases, with 15 bases between the two germline ends. The V gene's germline CDR1 is TSWWSYY and CDR2 QGS. The CDR3 spells CALGEIERPKTDKLIF. CDR3 coding DNA: TGTGCTCTTGGGGAAATAGAGCGTCCCAAGACCGATAAACTCATCTTT.

J is TRDJ1 and V is TRDV1; D unresolved. CDR3 size: 16 residues. With 1 base removed from V and 0 bases from J, the gap between germline ends came to 12 bases. Germline loops: CDR1 TSWWSYY, CDR2 QGS. CDR3 protein: CALGEQWSAYTDKLIF. The CDR3 DNA reads TGTGCTCTTGGGGAACAATGGAGCGCTTACACCGATAAACTCATCTTT.

This sequence joins TRDV1 and TRDJ1, with D possibly being TRDD2 or TRDD3 (5 bases each). Germline values: CDR1 TSWWSYY, CDR2 QGS. V was shortened by 4 bases and J by 7 bases, with 13 bases between the two germline ends. This CDR3 comprises 13 residues. The CDR3: CALGVPRGGKLIF. CDR3 bases: TGTGCTCTTGGGGTTCCTCGGGGAGGTAAACTCATCTTT.

The gene calls are TRDV1 and TRDJ1, with D tentatively TRDD3 (5 bases). V was pared by 0 bases and J by 0 bases, with 20 bases between. Germline loops: CDR1 TSWWSYY, CDR2 QGS. This CDR3 spans 19 amino acids. The CDR3 reads CALGELLFGMGKYTDKLIF. CDR3 DNA sequence: TGTGCTCTTGGGGAACTACTGTTCGGGATGGGGAAGTACACCGATAAACTCATCTTT.

The chain links TRDV1 to TRDJ1, with a possible D match to TRDD3 (6 bases). Deletions cut 5 bases from V and 2 bases from J, with 21 bases between. The CDR3 contains 17 residues. Germline CDR1 and CDR2: TSWWSYY and QGS. CDR3 sequence reads: CALGIQQGIHLTDKLIF. CDR3 coding DNA: TGTGCTCTTGGGATTCAGCAGGGGATCCACCTTACCGATAAACTCATCTTT.

The chain employs TRDV1 and TRDJ1, with 7 positions matching TRDD3. The V gene end was trimmed by 0 bases and the J gene end by 3 bases; junction bases not matched to a gene: 16. The CDR3 loop spans 19 amino acids. Germline CDR1 reads TSWWSYY; CDR2 reads QGS. The DNA of the CDR3 is TGTGCTCTTGGGGAACTCTGTCCCACTGGGGCTATGGCCCCCGATAAACTCATCTTT. This translates into CALGELCPTGAMAPDKLIF.

J is TRDJ1 and V is TRDV1, with 10 bases that match TRDD3. This CDR3 has 23 amino acids. Germline CDR1 is TSWWSYY and CDR2 is QGS. Trimming removed 0 bases from V and 1 base from J; junction bases left unmatched: 23. The CDR3 DNA follows: TGTGCTCTTGGGGAACTGTTCCCCTACTGGGGGCTGGGGGATAAGGTGACCACCGATAAACTCATCTTT. It yields the protein CALGELFPYWGLGDKVTTDKLIF.

The V gene is TRDV1, the J gene TRDJ1; D possibly corresponds to TRDD3 (6 bases). The CDR3 is 18 residues long. Per the germline V gene, CDR1 is TSWWSYY and CDR2 is QGS. Trimming cost V 2 bases and J 0 bases, with 19 bases left between them. The CDR3: CALGETEALGTYTDKLIF. The DNA of the CDR3 is TGTGCTCTTGGGGAAACGGAGGCCCTGGGGACGTACACCGATAAACTCATCTTT.

This chain connects TRDV1 to TRDJ1, with TRDD2 identical over 7 bases. Unmatched junction bases numbered 17, after V lost 5 bases and J lost 2 bases. The germline V gene has CDR1 TSWWSYY and CDR2 QGS. The CDR3 runs to 18 residues. The CDR3 loop is CALGPLYPVPTPTDKLIF. Here the CDR3 DNA reads TGTGCTCTTGGGCCCCTCTACCCGGTTCCTACCCCTACCGATAAACTCATCTTT.

J is TRDJ4 and V is TRDV1; 7 bases map to TRDD3. The V gene end was trimmed by 1 base and the J gene end by 0 bases; junction bases not matched to a gene: 14. This CDR3 has 18 residues. Germline CDR1 reads TSWWSYY; CDR2 reads QGS. As DNA, the CDR3 is TGTGCTCTTGGGGAACCTTGGGGGCCCTGGGGGTGGGCCAGACCCCTGATCTTT. It yields the protein CALGEPWGPWGWARPLIF.

This chain links TRDV1 with TRDJ1; unclear D gene. The V end was cut by 1 base, the J end by 5 bases, with 20 bases between. This CDR3 comprises 17 residues. Per the germline V gene, CDR1 is TSWWSYY and CDR2 is QGS. The DNA of the CDR3 is TGTGCTCTTGGGGAACCACCGGCGGTTGCTCAACAGGATAAACTCATCTTT. Translation: CALGEPPAVAQQDKLIF.

V usage is TRDV1 and J usage is TRDJ1, with 10 bases matching TRDD3. Trimming took 0 bases from V and 1 from J; bases not matched to a gene: 23. The length of the CDR3 is 23 residues. Germline CDR1 is TSWWSYY and CDR2 is QGS. CDR3 nucleotides: TGTGCTCTTGGGGAACTAGAAGGTTTCCGCCCCTTTCACTACTGGGGGATCACCGATAAACTCATCTTT. It is translated as CALGELEGFRPFHYWGITDKLIF.

J is TRDJ1 and V is TRDV1; 8 bases are a match to TRDD3. V dropped 2 bases and J dropped 0; count of bases not matched to a gene: 14. Germline-derived CDR1 and CDR2 are TSWWSYY and QGS. This CDR3 region has 19 residues. As DNA, the CDR3 is TGTGCTCTTGGGGAAGTTCTCCCTTGGGGGATGTTGTACACCGATAAACTCATCTTT. Its translation: CALGEVLPWGMLYTDKLIF.

For this clone: The same CDR3 is also encoded by other DNA sequences in this sample. The rearrangement links TRDV1 to TRDJ1, with D perhaps TRDD3 (5 bases). Between the trimmed V and J ends, which lost 6 bases and 0 bases, there was a span of 26 bases. This CDR3 has 19 residues. Germline-derived CDR1 and CDR2 are TSWWSYY and QGS. The CDR3 loop is CALGSLRLGVRPHTDKLIF. The CDR3 nucleotides are TGTGCTCTTGGATCCCTCCGACTTGGGGTTCGGCCCCACACCGATAAACTCATCTTT.

This clone was picked up a small number of times. The V and J genes are TRDV1 and TRDJ1; no firm D call. The CDR3 consists of 15 residues. Trimming stripped 0 bases from V and 2 bases from J, with 10 bases between. Germline V lookup: CDR1 TSWWSYY, CDR2 QGS. This chain's CDR3 is CALGELLVGTDKLIF. CDR3 coding DNA: TGTGCTCTTGGGGAACTTTTGGTCGGGACCGATAAACTCATCTTT.

This clone was seen once. This chain connects TRDV1 to TRDJ1; D is perhaps TRDD2 (5 bases). Germline loops: CDR1 TSWWSYY, CDR2 QGS. V lost 3 bases and J lost 0, with 14 bases in between. CDR3 length equals 16 residues. Here the CDR3 reads CALGDLHLRYTDKLIF. CDR3 nucleotides: TGTGCTCTTGGGGACCTACATCTAAGGTACACCGATAAACTCATCTTT.